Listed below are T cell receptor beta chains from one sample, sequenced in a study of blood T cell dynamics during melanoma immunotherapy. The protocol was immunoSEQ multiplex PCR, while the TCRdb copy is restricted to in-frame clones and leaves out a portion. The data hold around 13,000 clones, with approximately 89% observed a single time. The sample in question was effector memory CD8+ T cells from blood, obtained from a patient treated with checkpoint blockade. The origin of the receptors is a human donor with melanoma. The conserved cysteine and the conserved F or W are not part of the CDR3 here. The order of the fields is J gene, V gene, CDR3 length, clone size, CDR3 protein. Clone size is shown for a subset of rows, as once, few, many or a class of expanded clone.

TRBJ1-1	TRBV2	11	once	ASSRGQNTEAF
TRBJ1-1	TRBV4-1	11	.	ASSQTVNTEAF
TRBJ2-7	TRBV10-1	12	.	ASSDGRGWHEQY
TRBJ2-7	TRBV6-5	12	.	ASSYSGGTYEQY
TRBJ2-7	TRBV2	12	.	ASSGDGTVYEQY
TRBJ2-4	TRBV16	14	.	ASSQIPSSHGNIQY
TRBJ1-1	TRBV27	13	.	ASSPSQFMNTEAF
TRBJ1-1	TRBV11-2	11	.	ASSDTLNTEAF
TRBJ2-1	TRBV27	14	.	ASSPPGLAGYNEQF
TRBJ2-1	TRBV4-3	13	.	ASSQERQGYNEQF
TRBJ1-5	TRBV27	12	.	ASSLAWSNQPQH
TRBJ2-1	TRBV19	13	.	ASSIGGSGYNEQF
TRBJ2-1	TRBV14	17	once	ASSQEALAGGTRYNEQF
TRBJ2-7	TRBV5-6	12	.	ASSRLAGDHEQY
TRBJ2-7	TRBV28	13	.	ASSLGGPNAYEQY
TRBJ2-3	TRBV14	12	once	ASSQVVSTNTQY
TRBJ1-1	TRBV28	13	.	ASSLSGGASTEAF
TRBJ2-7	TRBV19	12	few	ATSETSGDYEQY
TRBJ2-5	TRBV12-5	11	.	ASGLVGRETQY
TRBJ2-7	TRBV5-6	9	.	ASSLVREQY
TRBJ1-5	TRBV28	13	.	ASSFTPGVNQPQH
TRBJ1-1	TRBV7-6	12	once	ASSPEITNTEAF
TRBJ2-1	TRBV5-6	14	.	ASSLQLAGVHNEQF
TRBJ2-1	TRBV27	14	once	ASSSLAGVPYNEQF
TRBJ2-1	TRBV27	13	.	ASSLSSGGGDEQF
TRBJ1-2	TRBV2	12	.	ASMAGQGVSGYT